This TCR beta chain is drawn from a study of T-cell reconstitution after alpha-beta-depleted transplantation in children. V lost 5 bases to trimming and J lost 1 base, with 11 bases between them. Germline V gene sequence: CDR1 DFQATT, CDR2 SNEGSKA (reference sequence). The CDR3 covers 13 residues. Preparation of the TCRbeta library involved a method that used unique molecular identifiers. TCRdb recomputed calls from the PCR reads with MiXCR, one row per CDR3 protein. The repertoire includes 210,000 or so distinct CDR3 sequences, about a tenth of them detected once, and approximately 5.9% sits in the top ten.

J is TRBJ1-1 and V is TRBV20-1, with D unclear. The starting material was PBMCs from the stem cell graft donor, obtained from the stem cell graft. This TCR derives from a human donor who donated a stem cell graft to a child with acute lymphoblastic leukemia. CDR3 sequence reads: CSARGHQNTEAFF. CDR3 DNA: TGCAGTGCTCGTGGTCACCAGAACACTGAAGCTTTCTTT.